The 30 T cell receptor beta chains below come from one sample, sequenced in a study of blood T cell repertoires in COVID-19. TCRdb keeps only in-frame clones here, not all; method: immunoSEQ multiplex PCR. Of 280,000 or so clones in the sample, 85% were seen once. The sample taken for sequencing was PBMCs or T cells enriched from blood (not recorded which). Source of these receptors: a woman aged 45 to 65 who had recovered from COVID-19.

This chain links TRBV7-9 with TRBJ2-2; 11 positions match TRBD2. Germline assignment: CDR1 SEHNR and CDR2 FQNEAQ (reference sequence). This CDR3 spans 16 amino acids. Trimming at V came to 5 bases and at J to 2 bases, leaving 4 bases not matched to a gene. CDR3 DNA: TGTGCCAGCAGCGGGGGACTAGCGGCCAACACCGGGGAGCTGTTTTTT. Protein sequence: CASSGGLAANTGELFF.

The J gene is TRBJ1-2, the V gene TRBV12-3 or TRBV12-4; D is ambiguous. The CDR3 runs 11 residues. The V end lost 7 bases, the J end lost 9 bases, and 12 bases lay between the germline ends. CDR3 DNA sequence: TGTGCCAGCACTGAAGACATTCGCTACACCTTC. This codes for CASTEDIRYTF.

This clone was seen a few times. J is TRBJ2-1 and V is TRBV15, with 15 bases fitting TRBD2. The V and J ends lost 1 base and 10 bases, in that order; junction bases with no gene match: 11. The germline CDR1 and CDR2 sequences are LNHNV and YYDKDF (reference sequence). This CDR3 comprises 18 residues. The CDR3 bases are TGTGCCACCAGCAGAGGCCCTGGGACTAGCGGGAGGCCCAGGGAGCAGTTCTTC. Encoded protein: CATSRGPGTSGRPREQFF.

The chain is built from TRBV18 and TRBJ2-7; weak D call: TRBD1 (7 bases). V lost 3 bases and J 3 bases, leaving 12 bases between the germline ends. This CDR3 comprises 14 residues. Germline values: CDR1 KGHSH, CDR2 LQKENI. The CDR3 nucleotides read TGTGCCAGCTCACCGGAGGGGGCATACTACGAGCAGTACTTC. It is translated as CASSPEGAYYEQYF.

The V call is TRBV4-3, the J call TRBJ2-3; no reliable D call. V shed 0 bases and J shed 2 bases, with 12 bases lying between them. CDR1 is LGHNA and CDR2 is YSLEER in the germline V gene. The CDR3 runs 16 residues. CDR3 in DNA: TGCGCCAGCAGCCAAGAAATAGCAGCAGCCACAGATACGCAGTATTTT. It specifies CASSQEIAAATDTQYF.

The chain is built from TRBV2 and TRBJ2-7, with TRBD2 matching over 10 bases. CDR1 is SNHLY, CDR2 FYNNEI, per germline. After removal of 5 bases from V and 6 bases from J, the junction contained 4 bases not matched to a gene. The CDR3 has 13 residues. CDR3 sequence (DNA): TGTGCCAGCAGTTCAATAGCGGGAGGCGAGCAGTACTTC. Protein: CASSSIAGGEQYF.

This chain's CDR3 is CASSEAEDEQFF. The CDR3 nucleotides read TGTGCCAGCAGTGAAGCCGAGGATGAGCAGTTCTTC. V usage is TRBV2 and J usage is TRBJ2-1; no reliable D call. Deletions cut 0 bases from V and 8 bases from J, with 5 bases between. The germline gives CDR1 SNHLY, CDR2 FYNNEI. The length of the CDR3 is 12 residues.

J is TRBJ2-1 and V is TRBV18; TRBD2 matches 12 bases. The CDR3 consists of 15 residues. J lost 9 bases, V lost 6 bases, and 9 bases had no gene match. Germline V gene sequence: CDR1 KGHSH, CDR2 LQKENI. The CDR3 DNA sequence: TGTGCCAGCTCCCCCCGGACTAGCGGGATCGTTGAGCAGTTCTTC. It translates to CASSPRTSGIVEQFF. Full variable domain (missing parts from reference TRBV18 and TRBJ2-1): NAGVMQNPRHLVRRRGQEARLRCSPMKGHSHVYWYRQLPEEGLKFMVYLQKENIIDESGMPKERFSAEFPKEGPSILRIQQVVRGDSAAYFCASSPRTSGIVEQFFGPGTRLTVL.

V and J are TRBV21-1 and TRBJ1-2; TRBD1, the D gene given by the table, was not confirmed from the DNA. TRBV21-1 is described as a pseudogene. The CDR3 is 15 amino acids. CDR3 sequence reads: CASSKGRGSYYGYTF. The CDR3 region has the DNA TGTGCCAGCAGCAAAGGAAGGGGCAGTTACTATGGCTACACCTTC.

Note on this clone: The same CDR3 is also encoded by other DNA sequences in this sample. The chain links TRBV18 to TRBJ1-5; 8 bases match TRBD1. The CDR3 sequence is 14 residues long. CDR1 and CDR2 from the germline V gene are KGHSH and LQKENI. V gave up 3 bases and J gave up 4 bases; unmatched junction bases: 2. The CDR3 is CASSPGTGNQPQHF. The CDR3 region has the DNA TGTGCCAGCTCACCCGGGACAGGTAATCAGCCCCAGCATTTT.

This chain links TRBV4-2 with TRBJ1-1; 7 nucleotides match TRBD1. The J segment lost 3 bases and the V segment lost 1 base, leaving 5 bases of the junction unmatched. Germline V gene sequence: CDR1 LGHNA, CDR2 YNFKEQ. The CDR3 runs to 15 residues. The CDR3 nucleotides are TGTGCCAGCAGCCAAGGACAGGGTAGGGACACTGAAGCTTTCTTT. Residues: CASSQGQGRDTEAFF.

The J gene is TRBJ2-1, the V gene TRBV7-8; 8 positions match TRBD2. There are 15 residues in the CDR3. CDR1 is SGHVS and CDR2 is FQNEAQ in the germline V gene. With 8 bases clipped from V and 4 bases from J, the junction kept 10 bases outside the gene matches. For the CDR3, the DNA is TGTGCCAGCGGGGATCCGGGGGGGCCGTACAATGAGCAGTTCTTC. Its translation: CASGDPGGPYNEQFF.

This clone was seen a few times. The rearrangement uses TRBV9 and TRBJ2-1; D ambiguous. The CDR3 totals 15 residues. The germline V gene encodes CDR1 SGDLS and CDR2 YYNGEE. V lost 4 bases and J 0 bases, leaving 11 bases between the germline ends. The CDR3 loop reads CASSPGPDSYNEQFF. The CDR3 nucleotides are TGTGCCAGCAGCCCCGGTCCCGACTCCTACAATGAGCAGTTCTTC.

This clone was observed a handful of times. The chain links TRBV4-3 to TRBJ2-1, with 11 bases matching TRBD2. This CDR3 has 17 amino acids. The V segment lost 0 bases and the J segment 7 bases; nucleotides outside the gene matches: 8. Germline loops: CDR1 LGHNA, CDR2 YSLEER. CDR3 in DNA: TGCGCCAGCAGCCAAGATCTGGTGCTAGCGGGAGGTAATGAGCAGTTCTTC. This encodes CASSQDLVLAGGNEQFF.

The rearrangement links TRBV30 to TRBJ1-3; tentatively, D is TRBD1 (6 bases). The CDR3 extends over 14 amino acids. Looked up from germline, CDR1 is GTSNPN and CDR2 is SVGIG (reference sequence). V dropped 0 bases and J dropped 4 bases, with 10 bases sitting between them. The CDR3 nucleotides are TGTGCCTGGAGTGTCTGGACAGAGGGAAACACCATATATTTT. It specifies CAWSVWTEGNTIYF.

The chain is built from TRBV12-3 or TRBV12-4 and TRBJ2-3, with D perhaps matching TRBD1 (6 bases). The CDR3 covers 11 residues. With 8 bases removed from V and 8 bases from J, the gap between germline ends came to 11 bases. The CDR3 nucleotides are TGTGCCAGCGGGGGCGCGGGTACGCAGTATTTT. As protein: CASGGAGTQYF.

This rearrangement joins TRBV30 to TRBJ1-1; D is perhaps TRBD1 (6 bases). Germline CDR1 reads GTSNPN; CDR2 reads SVGIG (reference sequence). The CDR3 runs to 13 residues. The germline V and J ends were trimmed by 2 bases and 3 bases, with 10 bases remaining between them. The CDR3: CAWSRTAHTEAFF. CDR3 DNA: TGTGCCTGGAGTCGGACAGCCCACACTGAAGCTTTCTTT.

The rearrangement joins TRBV28 to TRBJ2-3; D is uncertain. The CDR3 is 12 residues long. The germline gives CDR1 MDHEN, CDR2 SYDVKM. V was clipped by 6 bases and J by 1 base, with 5 bases between them. This chain's CDR3 is CASSSGTDTQYF. The CDR3 DNA sequence: TGTGCCAGCAGCTCCGGCACAGATACGCAGTATTTT.

The chain's CDR3 is CASSTTGGGEQYF. The CDR3 DNA sequence: TGTGCCAGTAGTACTACAGGGGGCGGCGAGCAGTACTTC. V is TRBV19 and J is TRBJ2-7; 9 bases match TRBD1. Germline assignment: CDR1 LNHDA and CDR2 SQIVND (reference sequence). The CDR3 has 13 amino acids. V shed 4 bases and J 6 bases; nucleotides not matched to a gene: 4.

Regarding this clone: The sample has other DNA sequences that encode this CDR3 too. V gene TRBV18 combines with J gene TRBJ2-7; 11 bases line up with TRBD1. CDR1 is KGHSH, CDR2 LQKENI, per germline. The CDR3 is 14 amino acids. V shed 3 bases, J shed 2 bases, and the junction held 0 bases outside the gene matches. CDR3 sequence reads: CASSPGQGAYEQYF. CDR3 nucleotides: TGTGCCAGCTCACCGGGACAGGGGGCCTACGAGCAGTACTTC.

This clone showed up many times. The chain combines TRBV29-1 with TRBJ1-1; D might be TRBD1 (5 bases). V was trimmed by 1 base and J by 0 bases, leaving 6 bases between them. This CDR3 has 13 residues. Germline V gene lookup returns CDR1 SQVTM and CDR2 ANQGSEA. The CDR3 is CSVEGQLNTEAFF. The CDR3 nucleotides are TGCAGCGTTGAAGGACAGTTGAACACTGAAGCTTTCTTT.

A single count supports this clone. This chain joins TRBV18 and TRBJ1-1; D unclear. V shed 7 bases and J shed 4 bases, with 16 bases lying between them. CDR1 KGHSH and CDR2 LQKENI come from the germline V gene. This CDR3 spans 14 amino acids. The DNA of the CDR3 is TGTGCCAGCTTCACCAGTACATCGCTCACTGAAGCTTTCTTT. This gives the protein CASFTSTSLTEAFF. Looking up the rest from reference TRBV18 and TRBJ1-1 gives the full variable domain: NAGVMQNPRHLVRRRGQEARLRCSPMKGHSHVYWYRQLPEEGLKFMVYLQKENIIDESGMPKERFSAEFPKEGPSILRIQQVVRGDSAAYFCASFTSTSLTEAFFGQGTRLTVV.

J is TRBJ2-7 and V is TRBV11-2, with 7 nucleotides matching TRBD2. Germline V gene data show CDR1 as SGHAT and CDR2 as FQNNGV. The trim removed 2 bases at V and 0 bases at J, leaving 7 bases unmatched. The CDR3 has 16 residues. CDR3 amino acids: CASSLRSGARSYEQYF. CDR3 nucleotide sequence: TGTGCCAGCAGCTTACGAAGCGGGGCACGCTCCTACGAGCAGTACTTC.

V gene TRBV3-1 (or the pseudogene TRBV3-2) combines with J gene TRBJ2-7; unclear D gene. Trimming removed 5 bases at V and 3 bases at J, with 5 bases between. The CDR3 sequence is 11 residues long. The germline gives CDR1 LGHDT, CDR2 YNNKEL (reference sequence). CDR3 region: CASSFFYEQYF. The CDR3, as DNA: TGTGCCAGCAGCTTCTTCTACGAGCAGTACTTC.

The rearrangement joins TRBV6-6 to TRBJ2-6; D call uncertain. Germline-derived CDR1 and CDR2 are MNHNY and SVGAGI (reference sequence). The CDR3 extends over 14 amino acids. Trimming shortened V by 4 bases and J by 0 bases, and 4 bases separated the two germline ends. CDR3 in DNA: TGTGCCAGCAGTTTCGGCTCTGGGGCCAACGTCCTGACTTTC. This codes for CASSFGSGANVLTF.

The V and J genes are TRBV12-3 or TRBV12-4 and TRBJ1-1; TRBD1 agrees at 8 bases. CDR3 length equals 12 residues. Trimming took 6 bases from V and 7 from J; bases not matched to a gene: 4. The CDR3 loop reads CASSPGQVEAFF. Written as DNA, the CDR3 is TGTGCCAGCAGCCCGGGACAGGTTGAAGCTTTCTTT.

The count of this clone is one. The chain is built from TRBV19 and TRBJ1-6; 7 bases are shared with TRBD1. The CDR3 is made up of 15 amino acids. V shed 1 base, J shed 5 bases, and the junction held 2 bases outside the gene matches. Germline lookup yields CDR1 LNHDA and CDR2 SQIVND (reference sequence). The DNA for the CDR3 is TGTGCCAGTAGTATAGGGGACAGACATAATTCACCCCTCCACTTT. This encodes CASSIGDRHNSPLHF. Filled out from reference TRBV19 and TRBJ1-6, the complete variable domain reads DGGITQSPKYLFRKEGQNVTLSCEQNLNHDAMYWYRQDPGQGLRLIYYSQIVNDFQKGDIAEGYSVSREKKESFPLTVTSAQKNPTAFYLCASSIGDRHNSPLHFGNGTRLTVT.

The chain recombines TRBV28 with TRBJ1-4; D not resolved. Trimming stripped 2 bases from V and 6 bases from J, with 19 bases between. The CDR3 runs 17 residues. CDR1 and CDR2 (germline): MDHEN, SYDVKM. Here the CDR3 reads CASSLEGFGSGHEKLFF. CDR3 bases: TGTGCCAGCAGTTTAGAGGGCTTTGGAAGCGGCCATGAAAAACTGTTTTTT.

CDR3 sequence (DNA): TGTGCCAGCTCAAAGACCGGGACAGGGGTCTACGAGCAGTACTTC. Protein: CASSKTGTGVYEQYF. The genes are TRBV18 and TRBJ2-7; 10 bases line up with TRBD1. The germline gives CDR1 KGHSH, CDR2 LQKENI. The CDR3 has 15 amino acids. V was pared by 5 bases and J by 3 bases, with 7 bases of the junction left unmatched.

The chain joins TRBV7-2 to TRBJ1-5, with 8 bases matching TRBD1. Trimming took 2 bases from V and 4 from J; bases not matched to a gene: 7. The CDR3 consists of 16 residues. Per the germline V gene, CDR1 is SGHTA and CDR2 is FQGNSA. The DNA for the CDR3 is TGTGCCAGCAGCTTATTAGGACAGGGCTCTAATCAGCCCCAGCATTTT. Residues: CASSLLGQGSNQPQHF.